This T cell receptor beta chain was observed in a study of blood T cell repertoires in COVID-19. The data were produced by immunoSEQ multiplex PCR, yet TCRdb's version contains in-frame clones alone and is incomplete. The data contain under 350,000 clones, 83% of them seen just once; the ten biggest clones take up roughly a tenth. This CDR3 comprises 14 residues. CDR1 and CDR2 (germline): SGHNT, YYREEE (reference sequence). V gave up 2 bases and J gave up 1 base, with 8 bases separating them. The sequence came from a woman aged 50 to 65 who had recovered from COVID-19. The chain joins TRBV5-4 to TRBJ2-3, with D uncertain. The sequenced sample was peripheral blood. The CDR3 DNA reads TGTGCCAGCAGCTTCGACTCGGGCACAGATACGCAGTATTTT. Translated, it gives CASSFDSGTDTQYF.